This T cell receptor (beta chain) derives from a study of OX40 agonist ivuxolimab in advanced cancers. The data were produced by immunoSEQ multiplex PCR, yet TCRdb's version contains in-frame clones alone and is incomplete. The sample lists some 90,000 clones, roughly 91% occurring once. Study-wide points: No determination was made of the antigen specificity of the expanded peripheral T cells.

Comment on this clone: Its matching antigen is unknown.

V shed 6 bases and J shed 7 bases, with 16 bases lying between them. Per germline, CDR1 MGHRA and CDR2 YSYEKL. This CDR3 has 15 residues. Blood samples were obtained at baseline, cycle 4 day 1, and cycle 7 day 1. The sequences come from CD4+ or CD8+ T cells sorted from blood, collected in a trial of the OX40 agonist ivuxolimab. V usage is TRBV4-1 and J usage is TRBJ1-6; D is ambiguous. The sequence was obtained from an adult with an advanced solid tumor such as melanoma, head and neck, liver or kidney cancer. The CDR3 DNA reads TGCGCCAGCAGTCCGTCATGGGTACAGAATTCACCCCTCCACTTT. Protein product: CASSPSWVQNSPLHF.